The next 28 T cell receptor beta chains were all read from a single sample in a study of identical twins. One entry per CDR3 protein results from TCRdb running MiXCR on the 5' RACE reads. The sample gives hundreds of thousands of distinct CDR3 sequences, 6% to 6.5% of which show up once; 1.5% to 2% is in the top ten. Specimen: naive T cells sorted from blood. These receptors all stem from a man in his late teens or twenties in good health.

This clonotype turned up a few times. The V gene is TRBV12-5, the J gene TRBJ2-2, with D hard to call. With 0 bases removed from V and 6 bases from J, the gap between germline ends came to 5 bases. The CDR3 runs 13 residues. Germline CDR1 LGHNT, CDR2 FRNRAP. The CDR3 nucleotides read TGTGCTAGTGGTTTGGTACCGTCCGGGGAGCTGTTTTTT. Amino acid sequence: CASGLVPSGELFF.

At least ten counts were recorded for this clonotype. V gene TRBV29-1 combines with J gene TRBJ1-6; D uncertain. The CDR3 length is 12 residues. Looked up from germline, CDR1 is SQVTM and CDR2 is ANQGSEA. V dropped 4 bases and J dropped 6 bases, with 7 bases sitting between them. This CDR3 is CSVGESNSPLHF. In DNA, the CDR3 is TGCAGCGTTGGTGAAAGTAATTCACCCCTCCACTTT.

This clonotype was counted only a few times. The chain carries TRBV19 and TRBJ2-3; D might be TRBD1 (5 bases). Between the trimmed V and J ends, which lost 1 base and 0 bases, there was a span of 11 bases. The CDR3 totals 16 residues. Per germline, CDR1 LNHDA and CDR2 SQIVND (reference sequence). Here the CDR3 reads CASSIGQIASTDTQYF. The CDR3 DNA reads TGTGCCAGTAGTATAGGACAGATTGCTAGCACAGATACGCAGTATTTT.

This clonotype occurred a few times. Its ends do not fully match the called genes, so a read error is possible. The CDR3 sequence is CASSYRTGDVNF. The CDR3 coding sequence is TGTGCCAGCAGTTACCGGACGGGGGACGTAAATTTT. The J gene is TRBJ1-5, the V gene TRBV6-2 or TRBV6-3, with D tentatively TRBD1 (5 bases). Looked up from germline, CDR1 is MNHEY and CDR2 is SVGEGT. The CDR3 covers 12 residues.

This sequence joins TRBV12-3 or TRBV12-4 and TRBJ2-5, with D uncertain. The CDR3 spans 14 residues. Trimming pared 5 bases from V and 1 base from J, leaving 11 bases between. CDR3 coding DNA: TGTGCCAGCAGTGGAGACGGCGTCCAAGAGACCCAGTACTTC. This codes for CASSGDGVQETQYF.

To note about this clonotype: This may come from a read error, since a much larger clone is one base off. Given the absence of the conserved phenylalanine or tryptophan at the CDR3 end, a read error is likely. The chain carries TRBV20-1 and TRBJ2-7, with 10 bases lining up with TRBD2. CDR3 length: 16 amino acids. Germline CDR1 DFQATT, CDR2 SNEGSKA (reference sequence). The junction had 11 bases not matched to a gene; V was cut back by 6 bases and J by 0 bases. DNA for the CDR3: TGCAGTGCGGGAGGGTTAGGGACTAGCGACTCCTACGAGCAGTACTTG. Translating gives CSAGGLGTSDSYEQYL.

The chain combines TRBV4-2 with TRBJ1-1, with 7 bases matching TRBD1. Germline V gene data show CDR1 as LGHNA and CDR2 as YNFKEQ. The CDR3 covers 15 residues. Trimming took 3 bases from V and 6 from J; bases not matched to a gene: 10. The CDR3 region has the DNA TGTGCCAGCAGCCAGCCATCCAGGGGGGAGGCTGAAGCTTTCTTT. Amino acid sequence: CASSQPSRGEAEAFF.

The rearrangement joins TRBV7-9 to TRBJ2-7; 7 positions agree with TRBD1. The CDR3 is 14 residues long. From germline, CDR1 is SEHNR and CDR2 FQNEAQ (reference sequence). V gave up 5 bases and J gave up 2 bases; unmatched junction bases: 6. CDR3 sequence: CASSLLTGTYEQYV. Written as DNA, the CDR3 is TGTGCCAGCAGCCTGCTGACAGGGACCTACGAGCAGTACGTC.

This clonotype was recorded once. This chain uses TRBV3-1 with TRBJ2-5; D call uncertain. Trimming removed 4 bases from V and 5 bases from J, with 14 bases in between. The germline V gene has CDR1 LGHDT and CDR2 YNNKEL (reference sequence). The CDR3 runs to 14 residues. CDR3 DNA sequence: TGTGCCAGCAGCCCTTACCGGGTACCCGAGACCCAGTACTTC. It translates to CASSPYRVPETQYF.

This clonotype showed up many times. The CDR3 DNA reads as TGCGCCAGCAGTGAGTCTGGGCGAGGAGAGACCCAGTACTTC. It is translated as CASSESGRGETQYF. V usage is TRBV10-2 and J usage is TRBJ2-5; D unresolved. The ends were cut back, 0 bases at V and 4 bases at J, with 9 bases in the middle. There are 14 residues in the CDR3. Germline CDR1 reads WSHSY; CDR2 reads SAAADI.

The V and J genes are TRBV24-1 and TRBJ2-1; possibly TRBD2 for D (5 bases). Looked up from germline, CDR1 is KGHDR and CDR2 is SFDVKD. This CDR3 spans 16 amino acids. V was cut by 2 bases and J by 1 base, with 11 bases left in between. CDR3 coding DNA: TGTGCCACCAGTGATTACGTAGCGCATTCCTACAATGAGCAGTTCTTC. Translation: CATSDYVAHSYNEQFF.

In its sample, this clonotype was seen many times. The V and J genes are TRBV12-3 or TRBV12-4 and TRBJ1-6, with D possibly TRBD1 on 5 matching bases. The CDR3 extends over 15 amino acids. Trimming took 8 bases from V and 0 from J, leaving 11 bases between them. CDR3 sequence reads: CASRRGGSYNSPLHF. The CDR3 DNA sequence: TGTGCCAGCCGCCGGGGGGGCTCCTATAATTCACCCCTCCACTTT.

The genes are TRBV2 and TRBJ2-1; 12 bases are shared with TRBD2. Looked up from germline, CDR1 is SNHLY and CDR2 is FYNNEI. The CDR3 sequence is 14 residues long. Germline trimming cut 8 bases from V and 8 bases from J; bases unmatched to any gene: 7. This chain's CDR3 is CASGASGRGDEQFF. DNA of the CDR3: TGTGCCAGCGGGGCTAGCGGGAGGGGGGATGAGCAGTTCTTC.

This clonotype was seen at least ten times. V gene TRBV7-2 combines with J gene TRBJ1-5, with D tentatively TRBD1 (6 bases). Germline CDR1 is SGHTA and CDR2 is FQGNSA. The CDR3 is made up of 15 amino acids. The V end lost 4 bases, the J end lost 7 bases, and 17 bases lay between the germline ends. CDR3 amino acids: CASSSMRGGNQPQHF. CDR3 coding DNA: TGTGCCAGCAGCTCTATGCGAGGGGGTAACCAGCCCCAGCATTTT.

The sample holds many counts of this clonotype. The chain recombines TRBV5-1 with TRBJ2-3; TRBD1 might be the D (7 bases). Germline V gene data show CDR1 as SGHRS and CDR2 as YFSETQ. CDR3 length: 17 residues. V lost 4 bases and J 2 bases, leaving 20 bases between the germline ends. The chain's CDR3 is CASSDQLGGQHTDTQYF. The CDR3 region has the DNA TGCGCCAGCAGCGATCAACTGGGGGGACAGCACACAGATACGCAGTATTTT. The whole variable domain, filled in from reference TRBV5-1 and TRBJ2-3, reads KAGVTQTPRYLIKTRGQQVTLSCSPISGHRSVSWYQQTPGQGLQFLFEYFSETQRNKGNFPGRFSGRQFSNSRSEMNVSTLELGDSALYLCASSDQLGGQHTDTQYFGPGTRLTVL.

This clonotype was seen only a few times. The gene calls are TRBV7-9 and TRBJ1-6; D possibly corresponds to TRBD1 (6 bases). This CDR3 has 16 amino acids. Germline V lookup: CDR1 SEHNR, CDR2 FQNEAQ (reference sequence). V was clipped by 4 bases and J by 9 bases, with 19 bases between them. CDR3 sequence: CASSSSGGLKASPLHF. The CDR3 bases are TGTGCCAGCAGCTCCTCCGGGGGGCTAAAGGCTTCACCCCTCCACTTT.

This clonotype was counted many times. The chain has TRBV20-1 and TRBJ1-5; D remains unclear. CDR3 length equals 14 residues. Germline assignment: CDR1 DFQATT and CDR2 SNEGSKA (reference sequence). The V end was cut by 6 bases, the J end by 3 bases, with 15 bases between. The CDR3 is CSALLQSFNQPQHF. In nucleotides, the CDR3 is TGCAGTGCCCTCTTACAGAGCTTCAATCAGCCCCAGCATTTT.

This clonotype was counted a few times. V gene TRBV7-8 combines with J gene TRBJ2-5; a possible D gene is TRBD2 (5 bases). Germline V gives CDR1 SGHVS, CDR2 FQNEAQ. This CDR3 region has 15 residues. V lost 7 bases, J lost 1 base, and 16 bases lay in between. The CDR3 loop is CASIPEGWAQETQYF. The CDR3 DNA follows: TGTGCCAGCATCCCCGAGGGCTGGGCCCAAGAGACCCAGTACTTC.

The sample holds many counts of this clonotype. CDR3 DNA: TGTGCCAGCAGTTACCAGAAGGAGGTGGGGCGGGGCTACGAGCAGTACTTC. It translates to CASSYQKEVGRGYEQYF. The V gene is TRBV6-5, the J gene TRBJ2-7, with D tentatively TRBD2 (6 bases). The CDR3 runs 17 residues. Germline CDR1 MNHEY, CDR2 SVGAGI. V lost 2 bases and J 3 bases, leaving 20 bases between the germline ends.

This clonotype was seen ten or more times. As DNA, the CDR3 is TGTGCCAGCCGTCCGGTGACGTACCAAGAGACCCAGTACTTC. It translates to CASRPVTYQETQYF. The genes are TRBV6-2 or TRBV6-3 and TRBJ2-5, with unresolved D. Germline V gene data show CDR1 as MNHEY and CDR2 as SVGEGT. V was pared by 8 bases and J by 0 bases, with 13 bases between. This CDR3 is built from 14 residues.

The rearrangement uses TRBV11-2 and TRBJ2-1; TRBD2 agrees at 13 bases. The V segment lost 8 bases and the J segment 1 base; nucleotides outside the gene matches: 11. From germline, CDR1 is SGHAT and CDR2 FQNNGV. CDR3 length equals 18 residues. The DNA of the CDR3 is TGTGCCAGCGGGACCCCGAGGACTAGCGGGAGTTCCTACAATGAGCAGTTCTTC. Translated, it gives CASGTPRTSGSSYNEQFF.

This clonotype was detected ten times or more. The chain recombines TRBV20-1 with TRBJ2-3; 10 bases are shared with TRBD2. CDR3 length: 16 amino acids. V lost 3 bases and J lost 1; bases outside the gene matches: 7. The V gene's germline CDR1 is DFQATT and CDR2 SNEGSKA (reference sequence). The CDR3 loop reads CSASEAGGLGTDTQYF. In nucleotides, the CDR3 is TGCAGTGCTAGTGAAGCGGGAGGGCTCGGCACAGATACGCAGTATTTT.

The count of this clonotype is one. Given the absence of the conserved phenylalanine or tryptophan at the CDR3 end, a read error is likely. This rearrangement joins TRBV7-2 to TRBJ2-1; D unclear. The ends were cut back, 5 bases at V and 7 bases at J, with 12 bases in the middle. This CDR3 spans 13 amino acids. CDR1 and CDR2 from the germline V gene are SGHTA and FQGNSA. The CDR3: CASSLIRQNEQFC. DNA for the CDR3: TGTGCCAGCAGCCTTATCCGACAAAATGAGCAGTTCTGC.

This CDR3 is CASLPGVYSNQPQHF. For the CDR3, the DNA is TGTGCCAGCTTACCAGGGGTTTATAGCAATCAGCCCCAGCATTTT. The chain employs TRBV6-1 and TRBJ1-5, with a tentative D call TRBD1 (6 bases). The CDR3 contains 15 residues. V lost 8 bases and J lost 0, with 14 bases in between. Germline lookup yields CDR1 MNHNS and CDR2 SASEGT.

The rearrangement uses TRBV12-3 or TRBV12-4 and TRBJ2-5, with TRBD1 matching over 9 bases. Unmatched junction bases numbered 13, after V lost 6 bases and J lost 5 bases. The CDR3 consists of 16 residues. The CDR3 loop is CASRQPRDRAWETQYF. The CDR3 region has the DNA TGTGCCAGCAGACAGCCACGGGACAGGGCCTGGGAGACCCAGTACTTC.

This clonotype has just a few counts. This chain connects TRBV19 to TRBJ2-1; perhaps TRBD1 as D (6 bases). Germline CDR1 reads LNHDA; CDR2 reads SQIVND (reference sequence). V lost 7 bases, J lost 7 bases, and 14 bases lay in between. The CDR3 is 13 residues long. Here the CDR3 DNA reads TGTGCCAGTACCACAGGGTCAGGGAATGAGCAGTTCTTC. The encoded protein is CASTTGSGNEQFF. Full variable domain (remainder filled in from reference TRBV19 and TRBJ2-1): DGGITQSPKYLFRKEGQNVTLSCEQNLNHDAMYWYRQDPGQGLRLIYYSQIVNDFQKGDIAEGYSVSREKKESFPLTVTSAQKNPTAFYLCASTTGSGNEQFFGPGTRLTVL.

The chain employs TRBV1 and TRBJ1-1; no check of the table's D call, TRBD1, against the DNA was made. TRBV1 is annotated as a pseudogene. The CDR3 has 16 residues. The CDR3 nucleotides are TGCACCAGCAGCCAAGATCCCCAGGGTGTGGACACTGAAGCTTTCTTT. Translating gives CTSSQDPQGVDTEAFF.

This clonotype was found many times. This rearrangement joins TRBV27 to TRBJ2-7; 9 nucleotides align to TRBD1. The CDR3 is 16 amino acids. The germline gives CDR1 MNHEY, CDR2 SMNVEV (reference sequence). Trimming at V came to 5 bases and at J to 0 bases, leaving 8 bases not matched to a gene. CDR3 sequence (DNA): TGTGCCAGCAGTCCCGATCGGACAGGGGCCTCCTACGAGCAGTACTTC. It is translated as CASSPDRTGASYEQYF.